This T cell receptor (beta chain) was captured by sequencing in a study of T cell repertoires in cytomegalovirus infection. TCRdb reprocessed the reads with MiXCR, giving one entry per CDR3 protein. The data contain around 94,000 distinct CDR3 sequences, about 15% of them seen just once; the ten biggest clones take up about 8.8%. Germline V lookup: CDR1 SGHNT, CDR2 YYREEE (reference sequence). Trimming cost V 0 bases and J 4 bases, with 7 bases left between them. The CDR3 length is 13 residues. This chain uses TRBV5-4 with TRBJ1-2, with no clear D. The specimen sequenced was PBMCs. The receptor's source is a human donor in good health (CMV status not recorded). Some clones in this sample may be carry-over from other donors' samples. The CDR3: CASSLAAGYGYTF. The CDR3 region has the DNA TGTGCCAGCAGCTTGGCGGCAGGCTATGGCTACACCTTC.